The clone carrying this T cell receptor beta chain was seen repeatedly, ten times or more. Its antigen is not identified. This entry belongs to a study of blood T cells in healthy people across ages. Study-level results: PBMCs were not sorted, which prevented a conclusive comparison of naive versus antigen-experienced cells.

After removal of 5 bases from V and 1 base from J, the junction contained 17 bases not matched to a gene. The CDR3 spans 19 residues. Germline lookup yields CDR1 DFQATT and CDR2 SNEGSKA (reference sequence). Next came a second PCR, run for about 7 to 11 cycles, which used a sample-barcoded 5' primer along with a J-beta primer mix. Researchers report that a template-switch adaptor with 12 random nucleotides tagged each cDNA molecule. TCRdb analysed the 5' RACE reads with MiXCR anew, one entry per CDR3 protein. The top ten clones hold 15% to 19% of a sample with around 650,000 distinct CDR3 sequences, 32% of them seen once.

Input material: blood. This receptor was obtained from an elderly woman in good health. The chain recombines TRBV20-1 with TRBJ2-6; TRBD1 aligns across 7 bases. As DNA, the CDR3 is TGCAGTGCTCTCCTCAGAAATCCGGGACAGACTTCTGGGGCCAACGTCCTGACTTTC. Residues: CSALLRNPGQTSGANVLTF.